The next 4 T cell receptor beta chains were all read from a single sample in a study of cytomegalovirus exposure and HLA in healthy donors. PCR primers comprised 60 Vbeta and 13 Jbeta primers. Produced via immunoSEQ multiplex PCR; TCRdb's table is partial and in-frame only. The sample consists of fewer than 250,000 clones, over 75% of them appearing once. Sequenced: PBMCs. These receptors came from a woman aged 50 to 60 in good health and CMV-seropositive.

This clone was observed a handful of times. Distinct nucleotide sequences in the sample also encode this CDR3. The genes are TRBV5-1 and TRBJ2-7; 7 nucleotides match TRBD1. CDR1 and CDR2 (germline): SGHRS, YFSETQ. The CDR3 has 14 amino acids. The J segment lost 3 bases and the V segment lost 0 bases, leaving 3 bases of the junction unmatched. For the CDR3, the DNA is TGCGCCAGCAGCTTGGCGGGACAGAGCTACGAGCAGTACTTC. This sequence encodes CASSLAGQSYEQYF. Combining the CDR3 with reference TRBV5-1 and TRBJ2-7 gives the whole variable domain KAGVTQTPRYLIKTRGQQVTLSCSPISGHRSVSWYQQTPGQGLQFLFEYFSETQRNKGNFPGRFSGRQFSNSRSEMNVSTLELGDSALYLCASSLAGQSYEQYFGPGTRLTVT.

For the CDR3, the DNA is TGTGCCAGTACCCCCCCGGGCAGGGCTGGAAACACCATATATTTT. Translation: CASTPPGRAGNTIYF. V usage is TRBV19 and J usage is TRBJ1-3; tentatively, D is TRBD1 (5 bases). The length of the CDR3 is 15 residues. V was pared by 7 bases and J by 2 bases, with 15 bases between. Germline CDR1 is LNHDA and CDR2 is SQIVND (reference sequence).

This clone was observed a few times. The genes are TRBV5-1 and TRBJ1-1; 10 bases map to TRBD1. J was trimmed by 0 bases and V by 0 bases; bases with no gene match: 8. There are 18 residues in the CDR3. The germline CDR1 and CDR2 sequences are SGHRS and YFSETQ. The CDR3 reads CASSLGHRDRGVNTEAFF. The CDR3 nucleotides read TGCGCCAGCAGCTTGGGCCACCGGGACAGGGGCGTGAACACTGAAGCTTTCTTT. The full variable domain, completed using reference TRBV5-1 and TRBJ1-1, is KAGVTQTPRYLIKTRGQQVTLSCSPISGHRSVSWYQQTPGQGLQFLFEYFSETQRNKGNFPGRFSGRQFSNSRSEMNVSTLELGDSALYLCASSLGHRDRGVNTEAFFGQGTRLTVV.

The rearrangement uses TRBV30 and TRBJ1-5; 10 bases map to TRBD1. After removal of 4 bases from V and 2 bases from J, the junction contained 8 bases not matched to a gene. The CDR3 contains 16 residues. Germline CDR1 reads GTSNPN; CDR2 reads SVGIG (reference sequence). The CDR3 region has the DNA TGTGCCTGGACGGACAGGGGGTTTGTTGGCAATCAGCCCCAGCATTTT. Translation: CAWTDRGFVGNQPQHF.